The T cell receptor beta chain described here comes from a study of T cell responses to AZD1222 COVID-19 vaccine (dated by TCRdb to the early 2020s). Background on the whole study: Because spike-specific TCR depth and breadth did not differ between the two schedules, AZD1222 recipients who got a second dose at roughly 4 weeks were pooled with those who got a second dose at roughly 12 weeks. TCR sequencing was performed for about 250 trial participants, of whom around 200 were given two doses of AZD1222 and around 26 were given two doses of MenACWY control vaccine. Enrollment into the trials was organized by age into subgroups of 18-55, 56-69 and 70-plus years, and those subgroups contained approximately 150, 30 and 60 TCR-sequenced participants, respectively.

Paper-wide results and their limitations: The 56-69-year group was small, and its depth increase did not reach significance, likely because of low power. Conclusions about previously exposed vaccinees are limited because only five to seven AZD1222 recipients were SARS-CoV-2 seropositive at baseline. Because no samples from the day 14 peak response were available, repertoires could be characterized only after the peak T cell response. Participants were mostly white British, with more females than males. The authors suggested clonal diversity may have been underestimated. CD4 TCRs associated with the vaccine covered the entire spike protein, and the dominant responses were in regions 160-218 and 743-854. Reportedly, almost half of the unique spike-specific TCRs recognized epitopes lying outside the regions that are mutated in the B.1.351 and B.1.1.7 variants. Spike-specific TCR breadth and depth rose significantly after two AZD1222 doses compared with day 0 and with MenACWY recipients.

Turning to this clone: Its antigen specificity is not known. No per-base quality is available; no much larger clone lies one base away.

The V and J ends are trimmed by 4 bases and 5 bases, leaving 13 bases between them. The CDR3 starts with the cysteine, ends with the phenylalanine, and has 14 residues. Only CDR3 DNA is held: 42 bases, read in frame from base 1. The CDR1 and CDR2 encoded by the germline V gene are SGDLS and YYNGEE. This specimen's time point label, per the study, means: baseline before first vaccination. Vaccinee samples were obtained from the UK trials COV001 and COV002, which included a single-blind randomized controlled phase 2/3 trial of AZD1222 (ChAdOx1 nCoV-19) in healthy adults. For TCRbeta chain sequencing, PBMC samples from trial participants were taken at day 0 and at day 28 after the second dose. The CDR3 regions of human TCRbeta chains were analyzed by immunosequencing. The authors' analysis ran thus. Repertoire TCRs were checked for matches against a reference library of SARS-CoV-2-specific TCRs that had been generated using the MIRA antigen-specificity platform. Breadth was defined as the fraction of unique TCRs that were SARS-CoV-2-associated, and depth was defined as the fraction of total T cells that were SARS-CoV-2-associated. Using the MIRA data, each spike-specific TCR was mapped to the spike region that the TCR reacts to and placed in a CD4 or CD8 class. Log10-transformed breadth and depth values were compared by one-way ANOVA with Sidak's multiple comparisons tests. The immuneACCESS repertoire file appears here via TCRdb, limited to in-frame rearrangements. These files lack a portion of the clones; in checked studies, under half of the deficit traces to unresolved V genes, and the cause of the others is not known. That table supplies the V and J calls and clone size; D and trimming were determined from the DNA. This sample has fewer than 140,000 clones in its table, and roughly 90% of those were observed once. Jointly, the top ten make up about 4.9% of the sample.

Here the sequenced sample was peripheral blood, taken on day 0 of AZD1222 vaccination. This TCR derives from an adult in good health. The sequence joins TRBV9 to TRBJ2-1; the D gene is possibly TRBD1 or TRBD2, each agreeing over 5 bases. The CDR3 region reads CASSPGTGNNEQFF. The DNA sequence follows: TGTGCCAGCAGCCCGGGGACGGGTAACAATGAGCAGTTCTTC. Reference TRBV9 and TRBJ2-1 genes cover what lies past the CDR3, so the full variable domain is DSGVTQTPKHLITATGQRVTLRCSPRSGDLSVYWYQQSLDQGLQFLIQYYNGEERAKGNILERFSAQQFPDLHSELNLSSLELGDSALYFCASSPGTGNNEQFFGPGTRLTVL.